Shown below are 13 T cell receptor beta chains from a single sample sequenced in a study of T cell changes during pregnancy in multiple sclerosis. The protocol was immunoSEQ multiplex PCR, while the TCRdb copy is restricted to in-frame clones and leaves out a portion. The sample contains 40,000 to 50,000 clones, just over 90% of which appear only once. The sequenced sample was CD4+ T cells from peripheral blood mononuclear cells, obtained in the third trimester of pregnancy. The source of these receptors is a female donor with multiple sclerosis, enrolled in a pregnancy study.

The gene calls are TRBV19 and TRBJ2-2; D remains unclear. CDR1 LNHDA and CDR2 SQIVND come from the germline V gene (reference sequence). CDR3 length: 16 residues. V shed 1 base and J shed 4 bases, with 13 bases lying between them. The CDR3 DNA reads TGTGCCAGTAGTATAGCCCGGAGCCAGAGCACCGGGGAGCTGTTTTTT. It is translated as CASSIARSQSTGELFF.

This chain uses TRBV4-3 with TRBJ1-2, with 8 bases that match TRBD1. V trimming: 8 bases; J trimming: 8 bases; junction bases outside the gene matches: 16. The V gene's germline CDR1 is LGHNA and CDR2 YSLEER. The CDR3 is 15 amino acids. CDR3 nucleotides: TGCGCCAGCTTCCCACCGGGACAGGCTCAGAGGGGCTACACCTTC. Its protein is CASFPPGQAQRGYTF.

This clone was recorded a few times. Other DNA sequences in the same sample also yield this CDR3. This rearrangement joins TRBV28 to TRBJ1-5, with D perhaps matching TRBD1 (6 bases). CDR1 is MDHEN and CDR2 is SYDVKM in the germline V gene. The length of the CDR3 is 14 residues. With 6 bases removed from V and 0 bases from J, the gap between germline ends came to 9 bases. CDR3 loop: CASRQGHSNQPQHF. The CDR3 DNA is TGTGCCAGCAGACAGGGACATAGCAATCAGCCCCAGCATTTT.

This chain links TRBV15 with TRBJ2-7; TRBD2 is a possible D gene (6 bases). CDR3 length: 15 amino acids. CDR1 is LNHNV, CDR2 YYDKDF, per germline (reference sequence). Trimming pared 0 bases from V and 2 bases from J, leaving 11 bases between. The CDR3 loop is CATSRDWRVAYEQYF. DNA of the CDR3: TGTGCCACCAGCAGAGATTGGAGGGTCGCCTACGAGCAGTACTTC. Drawing the rest from reference TRBV15 and TRBJ2-7, the complete variable domain is DAMVIQNPRYQVTQFGKPVTLSCSQTLNHNVMYWYQQKSSQAPKLLFHYYDKDFNNEADTPDNFQSRRPNTSFCFLDIRSPGLGDTAMYLCATSRDWRVAYEQYFGPGTRLTVT.

The rearrangement uses TRBV6-5 and TRBJ1-2; the D gene is possibly TRBD1 (6 bases). V was clipped by 2 bases and J by 2 bases, with 12 bases between them. CDR1 MNHEY and CDR2 SVGAGI come from the germline V gene. This CDR3 region has 15 residues. CDR3 sequence: CASSYGRGANYGYTF. The CDR3 DNA reads as TGTGCCAGCAGTTACGGTCGGGGGGCCAACTATGGCTACACCTTC.

The count of this clone is one. V usage is TRBV9 and J usage is TRBJ2-1; TRBD2 matches 9 bases. The germline CDR1 and CDR2 sequences are SGDLS and YYNGEE. Trimming cost V 0 bases and J 6 bases; bases outside gene matches: 13. The CDR3 length is 18 residues. CDR3 coding DNA: TGTGCCAGCAGCGTAGCTTTGGCGGGAGGGCCTGTTGGCAATGAGCAGTTCTTC. Translation gives CASSVALAGGPVGNEQFF. The complete variable domain, with remaining parts taken from reference TRBV9 and TRBJ2-1, reads DSGVTQTPKHLITATGQRVTLRCSPRSGDLSVYWYQQSLDQGLQFLIQYYNGEERAKGNILERFSAQQFPDLHSELNLSSLELGDSALYFCASSVALAGGPVGNEQFFGPGTRLTVL.

The chain is built from TRBV11-3 and TRBJ1-3; D is uncertain. V was clipped by 3 bases and J by 0 bases, with 9 bases between them. This CDR3 has 15 amino acids. Germline-derived CDR1 and CDR2 are SGHNT and YENEEA. This CDR3 is CASSFDSSSGNTIYF. DNA of the CDR3: TGTGCCAGCAGCTTTGACTCGAGCTCTGGAAACACCATATATTTT.

The chain has TRBV4-1 and TRBJ1-1; no reliable D call. Looked up from germline, CDR1 is MGHRA and CDR2 is YSYEKL. The CDR3 is made up of 16 amino acids. V was clipped by 0 bases and J by 9 bases, with 20 bases between them. This chain's CDR3 is CASSQDEGPGWVQAFF. In nucleotides, the CDR3 is TGCGCCAGCAGCCAAGATGAGGGTCCGGGATGGGTTCAAGCTTTCTTT.

This sequence joins TRBV5-5 and TRBJ1-2; no clear D gene. Trimming removed 0 bases from V and 4 bases from J, with 13 bases in between. The CDR3 extends over 15 amino acids. The germline V gene encodes CDR1 SGHKS and CDR2 YYEKEE (reference sequence). This chain's CDR3 is CASSLGGVVPYGYTF. The CDR3 nucleotides read TGTGCCAGCAGCTTGGGGGGAGTAGTGCCCTATGGCTACACCTTC.

The genes are TRBV20-1 and TRBJ2-7; D is perhaps TRBD2 (5 bases). The CDR3 covers 11 residues. The V gene's germline CDR1 is DFQATT and CDR2 SNEGSKA (reference sequence). Trimming pared 0 bases from V and 6 bases from J, leaving 6 bases between. The CDR3 nucleotides read TGCAGTGCTAGAGATGAGGGCGAGCAGTACTTC. Translating it yields CSARDEGEQYF.

The V call is TRBV7-3, the J call TRBJ1-1, with 9 nucleotides matching TRBD1. The junction had 1 base not matched to a gene; V was cut back by 4 bases and J by 4 bases. In germline, CDR1 is SGHTA, CDR2 FQGTGA. The CDR3 covers 13 residues. CDR3 sequence (DNA): TGTGCCAGCAGCTGGACAGGGGCCACTGAAGCTTTCTTT. This sequence encodes CASSWTGATEAFF.

The CDR3: CASSPTLAEAFF. As DNA, the CDR3 is TGTGCCAGCTCACCAACATTGGCTGAAGCTTTCTTT. The gene calls are TRBV18 and TRBJ1-1; unclear D gene. CDR1 is KGHSH and CDR2 is LQKENI in the germline V gene. Trimming shortened V by 2 bases and J by 6 bases, and 7 bases separated the two germline ends. This CDR3 has 12 residues.

This chain uses TRBV5-1 with TRBJ1-2, with 7 bases fitting TRBD1. The CDR3 runs to 14 residues. The junction had 6 bases not matched to a gene; V was cut back by 2 bases and J by 5 bases. Germline CDR1 and CDR2: SGHRS and YFSETQ. The CDR3 nucleotides are TGCGCCAGCAGCTTTACAGGGGTTACTTATGGCTACACCTTC. This codes for CASSFTGVTYGYTF.